This passage covers 24 T cell receptor beta chains from one sample sequenced in a study of T cell responses to AZD1222 COVID-19 vaccine (dated by TCRdb to the early 2020s). This specimen's time point label, per the study, means: baseline before first vaccination. The library was made by the immunoSEQ multiplex PCR assay. Not all clones reach the TCRdb copy of this immuneACCESS table, which keeps in-frame sequences only. Checked studies attribute under half of the gap to unresolved V genes and leave the rest unexplained. Recorded for this sample are about 110,000 clones; roughly 84% of them occurred a single time. Approximately 19% of the sample is held by the ten biggest clonotypes. The starting material was peripheral blood, obtained on day 0 of AZD1222 vaccination. The receptors were sampled from an adult in good health.

This clone was seen only a few times. The rearrangement uses TRBV6-2 or TRBV6-3 and TRBJ1-2; 7 nucleotides match TRBD1. V dropped 4 bases and J dropped 6; count of bases not matched to a gene: 8. The CDR3 consists of 14 residues. Germline V CDR1 and CDR2: MNHEY, SVGEGT. The CDR3 here is CASSSRIGGHGYTF. The CDR3 region has the DNA TGTGCCAGCAGTTCCCGTATAGGGGGCCATGGCTACACCTTC.

The rearrangement links TRBV18 to TRBJ2-7; 10 nucleotides match TRBD1. The germline V gene has CDR1 KGHSH and CDR2 LQKENI. This CDR3 region has 15 residues. V lost 4 bases, J lost 4 bases, and 7 bases stayed unmatched. The CDR3 DNA reads TGTGCCAGCTCACTCACGGGACAGGGGAGTTACGAGCAGTACTTC. Protein: CASSLTGQGSYEQYF.

The chain joins TRBV12-5 to TRBJ1-2; TRBD1 aligns across 9 bases. From germline, CDR1 is LGHNT and CDR2 FRNRAP. This CDR3 is built from 13 residues. V lost 7 bases, J lost 4 bases, and 4 bases stayed unmatched. The CDR3 reads CASALTGGYGYTF. DNA for the CDR3: TGTGCTAGTGCCCTGACAGGGGGCTATGGCTACACCTTC. Supplemented by reference TRBV12-5 and TRBJ1-2, the full variable domain reads DARVTQTPRHKVTEMGQEVTMRCQPILGHNTVFWYRQTMMQGLELLAYFRNRAPLDDSGMPKDRFSAEMPDATLATLKIQPSEPRDSAVYFCASALTGGYGYTFGSGTRLTVV.

V is TRBV10-3 and J is TRBJ2-3, with 8 nucleotides matching TRBD2. V dropped 2 bases and J dropped 5; count of bases not matched to a gene: 15. The CDR3 extends over 18 amino acids. Germline CDR1 reads ENHRY; CDR2 reads SYGVKD. Here the CDR3 DNA reads TGTGCCATCAGTGAGCTCCGGGGGGGGACAACTTCTGGAGATACGCAGTATTTT. Its protein is CAISELRGGTTSGDTQYF.

The CDR3 sequence is CSASYGVNSPLHF. CDR3 DNA sequence: TGCAGTGCTAGTTATGGGGTTAATTCACCCCTCCACTTT. The chain links TRBV20-1 to TRBJ1-6; D is undetermined. Germline assignment: CDR1 DFQATT and CDR2 SNEGSKA (reference sequence). With 3 bases removed from V and 6 bases from J, the gap between germline ends came to 9 bases. The CDR3 is made up of 13 amino acids.

The chain recombines TRBV6-1 with TRBJ1-6, with a tentative D call TRBD1 (5 bases). Per the germline V gene, CDR1 is MNHNS and CDR2 is SASEGT. This CDR3 has 16 amino acids. Trimming stripped 3 bases from V and 9 bases from J, with 18 bases between. The CDR3 loop reads CASSDSTGVASSPLHF. The DNA of the CDR3 is TGTGCCAGCAGTGATAGTACAGGAGTTGCCTCTTCACCCCTCCACTTT.

V usage is TRBV21-1 and J usage is TRBJ2-7. TRBV21-1 is annotated as a pseudogene. This CDR3 is 12 amino acids long. The CDR3 DNA follows: TGTGCCAGCAACGAAAGCTCCTACGAGCAGTACTTC. Encoded protein: CASNESSYEQYF.

This rearrangement joins TRBV9 to TRBJ2-3, with 9 bases lining up with TRBD2. Germline V gene sequence: CDR1 SGDLS, CDR2 YYNGEE. V gave up 2 bases and J gave up 5 bases; unmatched junction bases: 9. This CDR3 has 16 amino acids. The CDR3 nucleotides read TGTGCCAGCAGCGTTTTGGCGGGAGGGCCGGGAGATACGCAGTATTTT. Amino acid sequence: CASSVLAGGPGDTQYF.

This chain uses TRBV4-2 with TRBJ1-4; 8 positions match TRBD1. CDR1 is LGHNA, CDR2 YNFKEQ, per germline. With V trimmed by 0 bases and J by 2 bases, 5 bases remained unmatched. CDR3 length: 17 amino acids. The CDR3 reads CASSQDPGGLTNEKLFF. In DNA, the CDR3 is TGTGCCAGCAGCCAAGATCCAGGGGGCCTTACTAATGAAAAACTGTTTTTT.

This chain joins TRBV7-3 and TRBJ2-5; D is possibly TRBD2 (6 bases). CDR3 length equals 15 residues. Germline V gene lookup returns CDR1 SGHTA and CDR2 FQGTGA. The V and J ends lost 5 bases and 7 bases respectively, with 20 bases between them. CDR3 DNA sequence: TGTGCCAGCAGCCGAAATCATGGTCCGGAGGGGACCCAGTACTTC. The encoded protein is CASSRNHGPEGTQYF.

V gene TRBV7-9 combines with J gene TRBJ2-4, with a weak D call TRBD2 (6 bases). Trimming pared 6 bases from V and 1 base from J, leaving 13 bases between. This CDR3 is built from 15 residues. Germline V CDR1 and CDR2: SEHNR, FQNEAQ (reference sequence). The CDR3 protein is CASRSGGEAKNIQYF. The CDR3 DNA reads TGTGCCAGCAGGTCCGGGGGTGAGGCCAAAAACATTCAGTACTTC.

A single count supports this clone. This rearrangement joins TRBV3-1 (or the pseudogene TRBV3-2) to TRBJ2-2; D is possibly TRBD2 (6 bases). This CDR3 is built from 18 residues. Germline loops: CDR1 LGHDT, CDR2 YNNKEL (reference sequence). V was pared by 7 bases and J by 2 bases, with 23 bases between. CDR3 in amino acids: CASTNRPSGGANTGELFF. The CDR3 DNA reads TGTGCCAGCACCAATCGACCTTCTGGAGGGGCTAACACCGGGGAGCTGTTTTTT.

This rearrangement joins TRBV20-1 to TRBJ2-7; 7 nucleotides align to TRBD1. Germline V gene sequence: CDR1 DFQATT, CDR2 SNEGSKA (reference sequence). V shed 3 bases, J shed 5 bases, and the junction held 13 bases outside the gene matches. The CDR3 runs to 15 residues. Written as DNA, the CDR3 is TGCAGTGCTAGTTGGCAGGGGGATCCTCGGGACGAGCAGTACTTC. Residues: CSASWQGDPRDEQYF.

This rearrangement joins TRBV6-5 to TRBJ2-2; no firm D call. V gave up 1 base and J gave up 5 bases, with 8 bases separating them. This CDR3 region has 14 residues. CDR1 and CDR2 (germline): MNHEY, SVGAGI. The CDR3 loop is CASSYFRFTGELFF. CDR3 DNA sequence: TGTGCCAGCAGTTACTTCAGGTTTACCGGGGAGCTGTTTTTT.

This chain connects TRBV5-4 to TRBJ1-4; 7 bases fit TRBD1. With 4 bases clipped from V and 5 bases from J, the junction kept 5 bases outside the gene matches. The CDR3 consists of 14 residues. In germline, CDR1 is SGHNT, CDR2 YYREEE (reference sequence). CDR3 residues: CASSEGQWNEKLFF. CDR3 in DNA: TGTGCCAGCAGCGAGGGACAGTGGAATGAAAAACTGTTTTTT.

CDR3 bases: TGTGCCACCAGGGGGACAGGGTACTACGAGCAGTACGTC. This gives the protein CATRGTGYYEQYV. V and J are TRBV6-5 and TRBJ2-7; 9 nucleotides align to TRBD1. The CDR3 has 13 amino acids. Germline values: CDR1 MNHEY, CDR2 SVGAGI. The junction had 7 bases not matched to a gene; V was cut back by 10 bases and J by 3 bases.

The CDR3 loop is CASSLLTAPYEQYV. The CDR3 DNA reads as TGTGCCAGCAGTTTGTTGACAGCCCCCTACGAGCAGTACGTC. The chain carries TRBV28 and TRBJ2-7, with D possibly TRBD1 on 5 matching bases. Germline V lookup: CDR1 MDHEN, CDR2 SYDVKM. CDR3 size: 14 residues. V lost 3 bases and J lost 2, with 11 bases in between.

The chain is built from TRBV27 and TRBJ1-1, with D tentatively TRBD1 (5 bases). The CDR3 consists of 13 residues. Germline V gives CDR1 MNHEY, CDR2 SMNVEV (reference sequence). V gave up 5 bases and J gave up 5 bases, with 12 bases separating them. DNA for the CDR3: TGTGCCAGCAGTACTTGGGGGGAGACTGAAGCTTTCTTT. Its protein product is CASSTWGETEAFF.

V usage is TRBV11-3 and J usage is TRBJ2-7; possibly TRBD2 for D (6 bases). This CDR3 region has 13 residues. V gave up 3 bases and J gave up 3 bases, with 9 bases separating them. CDR1 and CDR2 (germline): SGHNT, YENEEA. This CDR3 is CASSFGGLYEQYF. The CDR3 DNA reads TGTGCCAGCAGCTTCGGGGGACTCTACGAGCAGTACTTC.

The chain links TRBV19 to TRBJ2-5, with 10 nucleotides matching TRBD2. Germline CDR1 reads LNHDA; CDR2 reads SQIVND (reference sequence). V lost 3 bases to trimming and J lost 2 bases; unmatched junction nucleotides: 12. CDR3 length: 18 residues. CDR3 in DNA: TGTGCCAGTAGTATTTGGGCTAGCGGGAGACGGGGACAAGAGACCCAGTACTTC. Its protein product is CASSIWASGRRGQETQYF.

This clone occurred once. The rearrangement joins TRBV4-1 to TRBJ1-1; 9 positions agree with TRBD1. The CDR3 has 19 residues. CDR1 is MGHRA, CDR2 YSYEKL, per germline. The trim removed 0 bases at V and 0 bases at J, leaving 11 bases unmatched. In DNA, the CDR3 is TGCGCCAGCAGCCAAGATGGGGGGACAGGGACTAACATGAACACTGAAGCTTTCTTT. Residues: CASSQDGGTGTNMNTEAFF.

This clone was seen a single time. The J gene is TRBJ2-7, the V gene TRBV5-1; D ambiguous. The CDR3 is 15 residues long. V was pared by 4 bases and J by 2 bases, with 16 bases between. Germline V gives CDR1 SGHRS, CDR2 YFSETQ. The CDR3 nucleotides read TGCGCCAGCAGCCCGGGCGGCCTCGGACCCTACGAGCAGTACTTC. It is translated as CASSPGGLGPYEQYF.

V and J are TRBV2 and TRBJ2-7; possibly TRBD2 for D (5 bases). The CDR3 covers 11 residues. Germline loops: CDR1 SNHLY, CDR2 FYNNEI. V gave up 11 bases and J gave up 7 bases, with 15 bases separating them. The CDR3 is CAGAGVGEQYF. The CDR3 DNA follows: TGTGCCGGAGCCGGGGTTGGGGAGCAGTACTTC.

A few counts support this clone. The chain is built from TRBV12-3 or TRBV12-4 and TRBJ1-5, with TRBD1 matching 7 bases. CDR3 length equals 13 residues. With 7 bases clipped from V and 3 bases from J, the junction kept 3 bases outside the gene matches. CDR3 nucleotide sequence: TGTGCCAGCAAAGGGACAGCCAATCAGCCCCAGCATTTT. Amino acid sequence: CASKGTANQPQHF.